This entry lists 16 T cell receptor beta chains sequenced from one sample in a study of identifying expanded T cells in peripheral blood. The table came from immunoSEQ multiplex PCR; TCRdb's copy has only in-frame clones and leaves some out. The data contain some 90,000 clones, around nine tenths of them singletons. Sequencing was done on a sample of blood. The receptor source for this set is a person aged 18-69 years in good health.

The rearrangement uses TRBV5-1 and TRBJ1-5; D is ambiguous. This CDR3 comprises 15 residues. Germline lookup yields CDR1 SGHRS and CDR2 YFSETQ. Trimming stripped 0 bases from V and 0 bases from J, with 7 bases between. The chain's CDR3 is CASSLAGVSNQPQHF. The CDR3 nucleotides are TGCGCCAGCAGCTTGGCCGGGGTTAGCAATCAGCCCCAGCATTTT.

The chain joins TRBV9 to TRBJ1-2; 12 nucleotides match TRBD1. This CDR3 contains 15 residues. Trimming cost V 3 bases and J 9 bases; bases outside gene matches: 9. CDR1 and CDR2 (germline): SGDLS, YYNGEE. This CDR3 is CASSAQGQGAQSYTF. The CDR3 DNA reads TGTGCCAGCAGCGCCCAGGGACAGGGGGCGCAAAGCTACACCTTC.

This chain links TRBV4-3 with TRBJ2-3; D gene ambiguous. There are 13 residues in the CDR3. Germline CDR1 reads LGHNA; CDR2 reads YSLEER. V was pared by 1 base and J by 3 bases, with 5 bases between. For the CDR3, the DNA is TGCGCCAGCAGCCAAGTCGGGACAGATACGCAGTATTTT. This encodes CASSQVGTDTQYF.

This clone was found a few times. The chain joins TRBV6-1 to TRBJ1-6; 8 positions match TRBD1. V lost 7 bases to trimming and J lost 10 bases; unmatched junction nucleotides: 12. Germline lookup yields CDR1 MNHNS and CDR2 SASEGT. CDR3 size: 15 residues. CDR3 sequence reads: CASTRRETGDSPLHF. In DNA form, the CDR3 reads TGTGCCAGCACCCGCCGTGAGACAGGGGACTCACCCCTCCACTTT.

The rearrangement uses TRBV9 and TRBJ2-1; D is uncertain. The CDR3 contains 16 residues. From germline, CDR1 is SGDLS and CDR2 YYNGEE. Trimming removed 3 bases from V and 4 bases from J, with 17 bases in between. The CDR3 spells CASSGRGESRYNEQFF. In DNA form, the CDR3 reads TGTGCCAGCAGCGGGAGAGGTGAGTCCCGGTACAATGAGCAGTTCTTC. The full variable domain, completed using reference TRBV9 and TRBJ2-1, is DSGVTQTPKHLITATGQRVTLRCSPRSGDLSVYWYQQSLDQGLQFLIQYYNGEERAKGNILERFSAQQFPDLHSELNLSSLELGDSALYFCASSGRGESRYNEQFFGPGTRLTVL.

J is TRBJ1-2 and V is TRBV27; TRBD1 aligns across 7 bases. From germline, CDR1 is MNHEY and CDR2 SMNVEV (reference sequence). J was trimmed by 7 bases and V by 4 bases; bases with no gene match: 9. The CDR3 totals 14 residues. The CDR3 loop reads CASSSHTGVRGYTF. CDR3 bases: TGTGCCAGCAGTTCGCATACAGGGGTTCGTGGCTACACCTTC.

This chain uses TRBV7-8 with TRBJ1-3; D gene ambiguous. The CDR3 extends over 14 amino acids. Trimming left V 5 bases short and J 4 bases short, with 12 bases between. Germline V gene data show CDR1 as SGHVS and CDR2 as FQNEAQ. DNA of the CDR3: TGTGCCAGCAGCCGAGGCCTCCTCGGAAACACCATATATTTT. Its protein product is CASSRGLLGNTIYF.

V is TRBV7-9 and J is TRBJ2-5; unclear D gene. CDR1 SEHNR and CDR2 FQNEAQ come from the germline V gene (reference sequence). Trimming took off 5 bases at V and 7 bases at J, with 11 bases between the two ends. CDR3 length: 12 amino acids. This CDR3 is CASSQNRGTQYF. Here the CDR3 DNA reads TGTGCCAGCAGCCAAAACCGAGGGACCCAGTACTTC. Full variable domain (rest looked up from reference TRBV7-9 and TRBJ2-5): DTGVSQNPRHKITKRGQNVTFRCDPISEHNRLYWYRQTLGQGPEFLTYFQNEAQLEKSRLLSDRFSAERPKGSFSTLEIQRTEQGDSAMYLCASSQNRGTQYFGPGTRLLVL.

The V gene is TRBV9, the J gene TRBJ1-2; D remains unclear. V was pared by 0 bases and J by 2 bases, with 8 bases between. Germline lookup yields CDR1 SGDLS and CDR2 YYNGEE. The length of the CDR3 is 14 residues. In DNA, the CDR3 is TGTGCCAGCAGCGTAGTATCAGCAAACTATGGCTACACCTTC. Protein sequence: CASSVVSANYGYTF.

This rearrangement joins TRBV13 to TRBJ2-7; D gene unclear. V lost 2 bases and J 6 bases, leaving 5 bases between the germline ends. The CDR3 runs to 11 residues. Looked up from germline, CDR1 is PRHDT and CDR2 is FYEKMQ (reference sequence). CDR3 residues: CASSLFGEQYF. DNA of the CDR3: TGTGCCAGCAGCTTATTTGGCGAGCAGTACTTC.

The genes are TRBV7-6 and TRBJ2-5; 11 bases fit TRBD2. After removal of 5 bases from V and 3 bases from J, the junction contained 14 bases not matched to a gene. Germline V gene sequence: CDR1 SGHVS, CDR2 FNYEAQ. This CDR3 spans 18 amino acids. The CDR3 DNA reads TGTGCCAGCAGCGCGAGGGCGACTAGCGGGGACCTAAAAGAGACCCAGTACTTC. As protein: CASSARATSGDLKETQYF.

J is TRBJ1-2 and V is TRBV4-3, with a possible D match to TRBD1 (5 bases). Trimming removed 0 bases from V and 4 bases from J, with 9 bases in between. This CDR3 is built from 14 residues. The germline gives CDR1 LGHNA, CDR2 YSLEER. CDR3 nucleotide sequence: TGCGCCAGCAGCCAAGATTTCGGGGGCTATGGCTACACCTTC. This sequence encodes CASSQDFGGYGYTF.

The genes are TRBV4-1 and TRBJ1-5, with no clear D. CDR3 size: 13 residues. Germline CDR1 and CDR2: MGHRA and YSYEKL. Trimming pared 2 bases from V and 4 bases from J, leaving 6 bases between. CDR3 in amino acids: CASSQRENQPQHF. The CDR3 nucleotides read TGCGCCAGCAGCCAAAGGGAGAATCAGCCCCAGCATTTT.

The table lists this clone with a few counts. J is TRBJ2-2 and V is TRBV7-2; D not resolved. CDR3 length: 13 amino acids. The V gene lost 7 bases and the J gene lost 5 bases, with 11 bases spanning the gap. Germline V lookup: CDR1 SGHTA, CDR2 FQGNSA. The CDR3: CASTPDRTGELFF. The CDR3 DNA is TGTGCCAGCACCCCGGATCGGACCGGGGAGCTGTTTTTT.

CDR3 residues: CASSSLSDTGELFF. For the CDR3, the DNA is TGTGCCAGCAGCTCCCTTAGCGACACCGGGGAGCTGTTTTTT. The chain recombines TRBV7-2 with TRBJ2-2; TRBD2 is a possible D gene (5 bases). The V gene lost 4 bases and the J gene lost 3 bases, with 9 bases spanning the gap. The CDR3 is 14 amino acids. Germline V gene lookup returns CDR1 SGHTA and CDR2 FQGNSA. The full variable domain, in which reference TRBV7-2 and TRBJ2-2 provide the parts outside the CDR3, is GAGVSQSPSNKVTEKGKDVELRCDPISGHTALYWYRQSLGQGLEFLIYFQGNSAPDKSGLPSDRFSAERTGGSVSTLTIQRTQQEDSAVYLCASSSLSDTGELFFGEGSRLTVL.

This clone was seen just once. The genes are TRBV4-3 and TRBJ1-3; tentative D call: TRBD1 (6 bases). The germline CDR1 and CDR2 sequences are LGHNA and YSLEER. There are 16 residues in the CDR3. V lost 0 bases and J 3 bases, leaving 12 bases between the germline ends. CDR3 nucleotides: TGCGCCAGCAGCCAAGATTTGGGGGGCGGTGGAAACACCATATATTTT. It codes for CASSQDLGGGGNTIYF.